This T cell receptor beta chain was found in a study of T-cell memory formation after mild COVID-19. Study overall: The two donors had largely donor-specific TCR clusters.

Remarks on this clonotype: The target antigen is unknown.

Study-wide results and limits: CD4+ contracting clones were found mainly in CM and EM, and CD8+ ones in EMRA. Some clones that responded turned up in pre-infection memory, which suggests that cross-reactive memory joined in.

Constant-segment primers and 5'RACE yielded cDNA libraries for TCR alpha and TCR beta, each carrying sample barcodes and UMIs. Using its own MiXCR run on the 5' RACE reads, TCRdb lists one record per CDR3 protein. The sample consists of roughly 600,000 distinct CDR3 sequences, approximately 18% of them appearing once. The CDR3 is 17 residues long. Germline V gene data show CDR1 as SGHTA and CDR2 as FQGTGA. V lost 1 base and J lost 2, with 14 bases in between. The V and J genes are TRBV7-3 and TRBJ2-2; possibly TRBD2 for D (6 bases). The source is an adult woman who had mild COVID-19 (a few samples of this study predate the infection). Cell type and time point are not known. Sequencing was performed on PBMCs or a T cell subset sorted from them (not recorded which). The CDR3 DNA reads as TGTGCCAGCAGCTTAATGTCTAGCGTAGTTAACACCGGGGAGCTGTTTTTT. Translating gives CASSLMSSVVNTGELFF.